The clone carrying this T cell receptor beta chain was observed at least ten times. The CDR3 runs 15 residues. V lost 6 bases to trimming and J lost 1 base; unmatched junction nucleotides: 9. The germline V gene has CDR1 MNHNY and CDR2 SVGAGI (reference sequence). Individual cDNA molecules were tagged with unique molecular identifiers. TCRdb reprocessed the 5' RACE reads via MiXCR and lists one record per CDR3 protein. The sample has around 44,000 distinct CDR3 sequences; 7.7% are singletons. The data stem from a study of early T cells in non-severe SARS-CoV-2 infection. The chain couples TRBV6-6 to TRBJ2-7, with 7 nucleotides matching TRBD1. Sample: whole blood. The sequence derives from an adult who was a healthcare worker with PCR-confirmed SARS-CoV-2 infection or an uninfected control (not recorded which). For the CDR3, the DNA is TGTGCCAGCAGCCTATTTGGGACAGAATCCTACGAGCAGTACTTC. This codes for CASSLFGTESYEQYF.